Below, one TCR beta chain is given with its context. As yet, its antigen is unknown. These data originate in a study of cytomegalovirus exposure and HLA in healthy donors. About the study: It was reported in a later analysis that the same platform had been used for the 120 validation repertoires as for the roughly 700 first-cohort repertoires.

The study's findings and limits: Through in vitro validation, three CMV-associated chains were shown to be specific for CMV antigens. Within the 90 to 150 validation repertoires, first-cohort TCR clusters tended to co-occur, according to a later analysis. The study labeled under 200 TCR beta chains cytomegalovirus-associated.

Trimming took off 3 bases at V and 0 bases at J, with 12 bases between the two ends. CDR3 length: 16 residues. CDR1 and CDR2 from the germline V gene are LNHDA and SQIVND (reference sequence). Profiling relied on immunoSEQ multiplex PCR, and the TCRdb table lists in-frame clones only, not all of them. This table has tens of thousands of clones, around 93% appearing once. This receptor was identified in a young woman in good health and CMV-seropositive. The chain couples TRBV19 to TRBJ1-3; perhaps TRBD1 as D (6 bases). Sequencing input: PBMCs. The CDR3 is CASSIGGGHSGNTIYF. CDR3 DNA: TGTGCCAGTAGTATCGGGGGGGGCCACTCTGGAAACACCATATATTTT.